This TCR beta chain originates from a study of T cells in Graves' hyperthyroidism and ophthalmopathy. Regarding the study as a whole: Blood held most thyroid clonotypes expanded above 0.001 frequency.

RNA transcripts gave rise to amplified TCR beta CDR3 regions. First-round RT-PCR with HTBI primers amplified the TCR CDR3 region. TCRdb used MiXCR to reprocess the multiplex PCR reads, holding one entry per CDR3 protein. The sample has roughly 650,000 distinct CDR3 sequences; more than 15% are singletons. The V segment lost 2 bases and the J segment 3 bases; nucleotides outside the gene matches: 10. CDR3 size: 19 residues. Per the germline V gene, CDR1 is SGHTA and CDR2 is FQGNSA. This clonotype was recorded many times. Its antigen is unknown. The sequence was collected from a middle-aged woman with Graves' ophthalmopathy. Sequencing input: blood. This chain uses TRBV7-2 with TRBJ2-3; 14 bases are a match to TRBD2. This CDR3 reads CASSLRGLAGAVRTDTQYF. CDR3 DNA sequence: TGTGCCAGCAGCTTACGGGGACTAGCGGGAGCCGTGAGGACAGATACGCAGTATTTT.